Given below is one T cell receptor beta chain in context. This clonotype occurred many times. It has no known antigen specificity. Nothing much larger sits one base from this clone, and base qualities are not available. Patients chosen for sequencing had shown expansion of CD8+CD57+ cells by flow cytometry. Every patient had a diagnosis of severe acquired aplastic anemia based on International Study of Aplastic Anemia and Agranulocytosis and Camitta criteria. No patient had received any therapy when blood was sampled. In this study, sorted CD4+ and CD8+ T cells from the blood of healthy subjects and of severe aplastic anemia patients had their TCR repertoires deep-sequenced. Patients were enrolled under clinicaltrials.gov protocols 00001620, 01623167, 00001397, 00071045, 00081523 and 00961064 in the USA. Ficoll-Paque density gradient centrifugation was used to isolate peripheral blood mononuclear cells. Before DNA extraction, CD4+ and CD8+ T cells were sorted with FACS or magnetic beads.

Genomic DNA was used as template for profiling of TCR beta VDJ combinations and CDR3 sequences. TCR repertoire sequencing was run on an Illumina HiSeq 2000. The paper's processing steps were these. TRBV/TRBJ rearrangement plots, CDR3 size and DJ length profiles, and Simpson's diversity index were used to evaluate the repertoires. The most abundant DNA sequence in the deep sequencing data was taken as the immunodominant clone. CDR3 amino acid sequences were screened for sharing across subjects and were compared with published repertoires and the VDJdb database. In-frame beta chains were kept once TCRdb had trimmed the public reads at Q25 with fastp and called clones with MiXCR. Under each unique CDR3 protein, matching rows form one entry showing the most common genes and DNA. In this record, the V and J calls reflect TCRdb's handling and not the investigators' own analysis. This sample gives about 120,000 distinct CDR3 sequences in total; 45% to 60% of them show up just once. The ten most abundant clones make up 25% to 35% of the sample.

This record comes from a study of CD8+CD57+ T cells in acquired aplastic anemia (dated by TCRdb to 2016 to 2019). Study-wide context: A mean of roughly 3.2 ug of DNA, ranging from roughly 0.2 to 30 ug, was extracted from sorted CD4+ and CD8+ cells. A CD8+CD57+ expansion meant a frequency higher than the mean frequency seen in healthy subjects. Broad study findings and their caveats: Around 28 CD8+ CDR3 sequences were found to be shared between patients and controls, but these sequences appeared to be highly expressed in patients and within the immunodominant clones of the patients. No significant difference in CD8+ Simpson's diversity was found between patients and healthy controls (P=0.060).

Sequenced material: sorted CD4+, CD8+, or CD8+CD57+ T cells (not recorded which) from PBMCs. This sequence originates from a human donor with aplastic anemia.

The DNA sequence reads TGTGCCAGCAGCTTGGGGGACTATGGCTACACCTTC. Its translation is CASSLGDYGYTF. Here the chain combines TRBV5-4 and TRBJ1-2; the D gene identity is not certain. The germline V gene (reference sequence) specifies SGHNT as CDR1 and YYREEE as CDR2. Deletion took 0 bases off V and 3 bases off J, with a span of 3 bases between the germline ends. From the cysteine through the phenylalanine, the CDR3 covers 12 amino acids. The DNA shown is the 36-base CDR3, in frame from base 1.